Here is one T cell receptor (beta chain) with its context. Its cognate antigen is unknown. Germline V gene data show CDR1 as SGHNT and CDR2 as YYREEE (reference sequence). V dropped 6 bases and J dropped 3 bases, with 16 bases sitting between them. There are 14 residues in the CDR3. The data were obtained in a study of T cell responses to AZD1222 COVID-19 vaccine. Sequencing used immunoSEQ multiplex PCR; TCRdb keeps in-frame clones, though not all of them. Found here are approximately 180,000 clones, roughly 87% of them singletons; the top ten hold around 3%. Findings of the study overall: Elevations in Spike-specific TCR breadth and depth followed administration of two AZD1222 doses. Of spike-specific TCRs, nearly half reportedly target regions left unmutated in variants. Without day 14 samples, only post-peak T cell repertoires were studied.

This sequence originates from an adult in good health. The chain combines TRBV5-4 with TRBJ2-7; perhaps TRBD1 as D (6 bases). Sequences were derived from peripheral blood, sampled on day 0 of AZD1222 vaccination. CDR3 residues: CASTSDRGIYEQYF. DNA for the CDR3: TGTGCCAGCACATCGGACAGAGGAATCTACGAGCAGTACTTC.